The 25 T cell receptor beta chains in this list originate from one sample, sequenced in a study of OX40 agonist ivuxolimab in advanced cancers. Clones were sequenced by immunoSEQ multiplex PCR, and TCRdb holds only the in-frame ones, with some missing. The table lists 66,000 or so clones, about nine tenths of them singletons. Material: CD4+ or CD8+ T cells sorted from blood, obtained in a trial of the OX40 agonist ivuxolimab. The source is an adult with an advanced solid tumor such as melanoma, head and neck, liver or kidney cancer.

The CDR3 sequence is CASSPTGSLAGYTF. In DNA form, the CDR3 reads TGTGCCAGCTCACCAACGGGCAGTTTGGCTGGCTACACCTTC. The chain carries TRBV18 and TRBJ1-2; no definite D call. V was shortened by 2 bases and J by 7 bases, with 14 bases between the two germline ends. CDR1 and CDR2 from the germline V gene are KGHSH and LQKENI. The CDR3 has 14 residues.

The chain employs TRBV5-5 and TRBJ2-1, with D possibly being TRBD2 (6 bases). The CDR3 consists of 16 residues. Looked up from germline, CDR1 is SGHKS and CDR2 is YYEKEE (reference sequence). Trimming cost V 2 bases and J 3 bases, with 15 bases left between them. The CDR3 bases are TGTGCCAGCAGCTTAGTAGCGGAAATCCTCTACAATGAGCAGTTCTTC. Its translation is CASSLVAEILYNEQFF.

Only a few counts were recorded for this clone. CDR3 nucleotides: TGTGCCAGCAGTTCGGGACAGGGAGGCGGCTACACCTTC. Translation: CASSSGQGGGYTF. The chain couples TRBV28 to TRBJ1-2; 9 nucleotides align to TRBD1. The CDR3 contains 13 residues. Germline lookup yields CDR1 MDHEN and CDR2 SYDVKM. V shed 4 bases and J 8 bases; nucleotides not matched to a gene: 5.

The rearrangement joins TRBV14 to TRBJ1-2, with a weak D call TRBD1 (6 bases). V lost 5 bases to trimming and J lost 0 bases, with 13 bases between them. The length of the CDR3 is 15 residues. Looked up from germline, CDR1 is SGHDN and CDR2 is FVKESK. The CDR3 sequence is CASSLAGATNYGYTF. In nucleotides, the CDR3 is TGTGCCAGCAGCTTAGCAGGGGCTACTAACTATGGCTACACCTTC.

This chain joins TRBV5-1 and TRBJ2-2, with no clear D. The CDR3 has 14 residues. V lost 3 bases and J lost 2, with 8 bases in between. Germline CDR1 is SGHRS and CDR2 is YFSETQ. CDR3 sequence reads: CASSYSGNTGELFF. CDR3 DNA: TGCGCCAGCAGCTACAGTGGTAACACCGGGGAGCTGTTTTTT.

In this sample, this clone turned up once. The genes are TRBV5-5 and TRBJ2-6; D is unclear. Trimming took 4 bases from V and 0 from J, leaving 14 bases between them. In germline, CDR1 is SGHKS, CDR2 YYEKEE (reference sequence). CDR3 length: 17 residues. CDR3 in amino acids: CASSPWGSSSGANVLTF. The CDR3 DNA is TGTGCCAGCAGCCCCTGGGGATCCTCCTCTGGGGCCAACGTCCTGACTTTC. The full variable domain, in which reference TRBV5-5 and TRBJ2-6 provide the parts outside the CDR3, is DAGVTQSPTHLIKTRGQQVTLRCSPISGHKSVSWYQQVLGQGPQFIFQYYEKEERGRGNFPDRFSARQFPNYSSELNVNALLLGDSALYLCASSPWGSSSGANVLTFGAGSRLTVL.

This clone was seen a handful of times. This chain uses TRBV6-1 with TRBJ1-1; 8 bases are a match to TRBD1. This CDR3 has 14 amino acids. With V trimmed by 8 bases and J by 11 bases, 16 bases remained unmatched. CDR1 MNHNS and CDR2 SASEGT come from the germline V gene. The CDR3 coding sequence is TGTGCCAGCGAAGCCGGGACAGGCTACCTGTGGGCTTTCTTT. Translation: CASEAGTGYLWAFF.

In DNA, the CDR3 is TGTGCCAGCAGTTTAGGAACCTACCCAAGCGAGCAGTACTTC. Translating gives CASSLGTYPSEQYF. The chain has TRBV28 and TRBJ2-7; no clear D. V lost 2 bases and J 6 bases, leaving 14 bases between the germline ends. The CDR3 is 14 residues long. CDR1 is MDHEN, CDR2 SYDVKM, per germline.

The V gene is TRBV7-9, the J gene TRBJ1-1, with 7 bases fitting TRBD1. V lost 8 bases and J lost 6; bases outside the gene matches: 3. This CDR3 comprises 11 residues. Germline V CDR1 and CDR2: SEHNR, FQNEAQ (reference sequence). The DNA of the CDR3 is TGTGCCAGCCAGGGGGTCGCTGAAGCTTTCTTT. Its protein product is CASQGVAEAFF.

The sample holds one count of this clone. The V and J genes are TRBV28 and TRBJ2-3; D possibly matches TRBD1 or TRBD2 (6 bases each). The germline V and J ends were trimmed by 6 bases and 3 bases, with 16 bases remaining between them. The CDR3 runs to 15 residues. CDR1 is MDHEN and CDR2 is SYDVKM in the germline V gene. For the CDR3, the DNA is TGTGCCAGCAGGGGATGGGGGGCAGGGACAGATACGCAGTATTTT. Encoded protein: CASRGWGAGTDTQYF.

The chain is built from TRBV6-5 and TRBJ2-7; unclear D gene. The CDR3 sequence is 13 residues long. The germline CDR1 and CDR2 sequences are MNHEY and SVGAGI. The V gene lost 10 bases and the J gene lost 7 bases, with 20 bases spanning the gap. In DNA, the CDR3 is TGTGCCACAAGCCCGACGGCGTCCTGGGAGCAGTACTTC. As protein: CATSPTASWEQYF.

V gene TRBV25-1 combines with J gene TRBJ2-1; D perhaps matches TRBD1 (6 bases). Germline V CDR1 and CDR2: MGHDK, SYGVNS. V was cut by 9 bases and J by 4 bases, with 19 bases left in between. This CDR3 comprises 15 residues. For the CDR3, the DNA is TGTGCCAGTGACATGTCCGGGACACCTTACAATGAGCAGTTCTTC. Its translation: CASDMSGTPYNEQFF.

The V and J genes are TRBV29-1 and TRBJ2-2; D gene uncertain. The CDR3 has 13 amino acids. The ends were cut back, 2 bases at V and 4 bases at J, with 8 bases in the middle. Germline values: CDR1 SQVTM, CDR2 ANQGSEA. CDR3 DNA: TGCAGCGTTGAAAAAGATGTCACCGGGGAGCTGTTTTTT. Its protein is CSVEKDVTGELFF.

The chain recombines TRBV14 with TRBJ2-4; D ambiguous. The CDR3 loop spans 12 amino acids. Trimming removed 0 bases from V and 9 bases from J, with 6 bases in between. The germline CDR1 and CDR2 sequences are SGHDN and FVKESK. CDR3 nucleotides: TGTGCCAGCAGCCAAGATTCAGGCATTCAGTACTTC. Its protein is CASSQDSGIQYF.

This chain links TRBV28 with TRBJ2-2, with D perhaps TRBD2 (6 bases). The ends were cut back, 5 bases at V and 5 bases at J, with 21 bases in the middle. The CDR3 has 17 amino acids. Germline lookup yields CDR1 MDHEN and CDR2 SYDVKM. In DNA form, the CDR3 reads TGTGCCAGCAGTAGGGAGGCGAGGCAATTTGGGACCGGGGAGCTGTTTTTT. Translated: CASSREARQFGTGELFF.

J is TRBJ2-6 and V is TRBV6-5; D is possibly TRBD1 (5 bases). The V end was cut by 2 bases, the J end by 2 bases, with 10 bases between. Looked up from germline, CDR1 is MNHEY and CDR2 is SVGAGI. The CDR3 covers 16 residues. The CDR3 loop is CASSYAARAGANVLTF. In DNA form, the CDR3 reads TGTGCCAGCAGTTACGCGGCCAGGGCTGGGGCCAACGTCCTGACTTTC.

About this clone itself: Other DNA sequences in the same sample also yield this CDR3. This rearrangement joins TRBV18 to TRBJ1-5; 11 nucleotides match TRBD1. CDR3 size: 16 residues. The germline CDR1 and CDR2 sequences are KGHSH and LQKENI. After removal of 4 bases from V and 2 bases from J, the junction contained 4 bases not matched to a gene. CDR3 residues: CASSRTGGVGNQPQHF. CDR3 coding DNA: TGTGCCAGCTCACGGACAGGGGGCGTTGGCAATCAGCCCCAGCATTTT.

J is TRBJ1-4 and V is TRBV5-1; D is unclear. The CDR3 runs 13 residues. Germline V gives CDR1 SGHRS, CDR2 YFSETQ. Trimming shortened V by 4 bases and J by 4 bases, and 8 bases separated the two germline ends. The CDR3 DNA is TGCGCCAGCAGCGCGCCCCTTAATGAAAAACTGTTTTTT. Translation: CASSAPLNEKLFF.

Here the CDR3 reads CASSPAGVFYEQYF. CDR3 nucleotides: TGTGCCAGCAGCCCAGCGGGAGTTTTCTACGAGCAGTACTTC. V usage is TRBV14 and J usage is TRBJ2-7; 8 nucleotides match TRBD2. Germline lookup yields CDR1 SGHDN and CDR2 FVKESK. The CDR3 length is 14 residues. J lost 3 bases, V lost 4 bases, and 5 bases had no gene match. The whole variable domain, filled in from reference TRBV14 and TRBJ2-7, reads EAGVTQFPSHSVIEKGQTVTLRCDPISGHDNLYWYRRVMGKEIKFLLHFVKESKQDESGMPNNRFLAERTGGTYSTLKVQPAELEDSGVYFCASSPAGVFYEQYFGPGTRLTVT.

The chain couples TRBV25-1 to TRBJ2-7, with TRBD1 matching over 8 bases. V shed 1 base and J 2 bases; nucleotides not matched to a gene: 4. CDR3 length: 15 residues. The germline V gene encodes CDR1 MGHDK and CDR2 SYGVNS. CDR3 sequence reads: CASSELGQGAYEQYF. DNA of the CDR3: TGTGCCAGCAGTGAATTAGGACAGGGTGCCTACGAGCAGTACTTC.

The V gene is TRBV6-5, the J gene TRBJ2-7; 10 nucleotides agree with TRBD2. The CDR3 is made up of 15 amino acids. V dropped 6 bases and J dropped 5; count of bases not matched to a gene: 10. Germline assignment: CDR1 MNHEY and CDR2 SVGAGI. As DNA, the CDR3 is TGTGCCAGCAGACCCCCGGGACTAGCGAAAAACGAGCAGTACTTC. It is translated as CASRPPGLAKNEQYF.

This clone was found once. V gene TRBV10-1 combines with J gene TRBJ2-1, with a possible D match to TRBD1 (6 bases). Germline V gives CDR1 WNHNN, CDR2 SYGVQD (reference sequence). V was trimmed by 1 base and J by 10 bases, leaving 14 bases between them. The CDR3 covers 14 residues. CDR3 sequence (DNA): TGCGCCAGCAGTGAGTACACAGGGATAGGGGAGCAGTTCTTC. It is translated as CASSEYTGIGEQFF.

This chain connects TRBV7-8 to TRBJ1-5; tentative D call: TRBD1 (5 bases). The CDR3 contains 14 residues. Germline V CDR1 and CDR2: SGHVS, FQNEAQ. Trimming removed 6 bases from V and 5 bases from J, with 14 bases in between. This chain's CDR3 is CASRYGTGDQPQHF. For the CDR3, the DNA is TGTGCCAGCAGATACGGGACGGGGGATCAGCCCCAGCATTTT.

The chain has TRBV6-1 and TRBJ2-5; D is unresolved. Per the germline V gene, CDR1 is MNHNS and CDR2 is SASEGT. This CDR3 region has 12 residues. V lost 6 bases, J lost 3 bases, and 8 bases lay in between. This chain's CDR3 is CASRLSKETQYF. The CDR3 DNA follows: TGTGCCAGCAGACTCAGTAAAGAGACCCAGTACTTC.

The chain recombines TRBV28 with TRBJ1-1; D is perhaps TRBD1 (5 bases). CDR1 is MDHEN and CDR2 is SYDVKM in the germline V gene. This CDR3 contains 14 residues. The germline V and J ends were trimmed by 5 bases and 8 bases, with 18 bases remaining between them. DNA for the CDR3: TGTGCCAGCAGTGGTCGTCAGGGCAACTACGAAGCTTTCTTT. It codes for CASSGRQGNYEAFF.